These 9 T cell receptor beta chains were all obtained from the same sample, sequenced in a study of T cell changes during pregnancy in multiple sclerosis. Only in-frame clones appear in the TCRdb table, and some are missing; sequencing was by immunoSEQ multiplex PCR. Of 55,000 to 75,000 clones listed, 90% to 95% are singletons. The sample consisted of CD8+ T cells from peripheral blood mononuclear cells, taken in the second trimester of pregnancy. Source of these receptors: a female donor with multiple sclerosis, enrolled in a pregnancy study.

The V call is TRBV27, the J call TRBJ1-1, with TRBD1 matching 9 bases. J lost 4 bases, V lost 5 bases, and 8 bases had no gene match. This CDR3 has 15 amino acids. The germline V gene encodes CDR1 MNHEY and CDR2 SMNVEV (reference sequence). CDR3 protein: CASSLTGTGFTEAFF. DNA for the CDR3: TGTGCCAGCAGTCTTACCGGGACAGGGTTCACTGAAGCTTTCTTT.

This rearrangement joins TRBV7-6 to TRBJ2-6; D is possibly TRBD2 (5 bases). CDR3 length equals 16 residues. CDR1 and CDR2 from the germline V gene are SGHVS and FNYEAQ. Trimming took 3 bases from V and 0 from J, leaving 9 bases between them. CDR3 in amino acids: CASSFDRDSGANVLTF. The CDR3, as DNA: TGTGCCAGCAGCTTTGACCGGGACTCTGGGGCCAACGTCCTGACTTTC.

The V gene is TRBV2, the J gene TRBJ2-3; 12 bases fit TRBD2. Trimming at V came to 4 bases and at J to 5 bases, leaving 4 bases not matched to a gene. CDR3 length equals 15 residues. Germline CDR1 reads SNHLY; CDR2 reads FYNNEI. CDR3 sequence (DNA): TGTGCCAGCAGTGTGACTAGCGGGAGACGAGATACGCAGTATTTT. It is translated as CASSVTSGRRDTQYF.

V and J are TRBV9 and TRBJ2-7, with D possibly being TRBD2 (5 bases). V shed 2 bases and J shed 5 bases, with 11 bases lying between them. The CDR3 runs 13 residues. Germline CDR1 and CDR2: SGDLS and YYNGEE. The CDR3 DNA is TGTGCCAGCAGCGTCAGCGGTACCAACGAGCAGTACTTC. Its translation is CASSVSGTNEQYF.

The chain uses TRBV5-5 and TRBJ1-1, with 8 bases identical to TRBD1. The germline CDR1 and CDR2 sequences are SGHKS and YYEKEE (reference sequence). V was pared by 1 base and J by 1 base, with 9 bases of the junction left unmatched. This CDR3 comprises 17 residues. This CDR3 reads CASSLYVRQGANTEAFF. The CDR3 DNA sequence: TGTGCCAGCAGCTTGTACGTCAGGCAGGGGGCGAACACTGAAGCTTTCTTT.

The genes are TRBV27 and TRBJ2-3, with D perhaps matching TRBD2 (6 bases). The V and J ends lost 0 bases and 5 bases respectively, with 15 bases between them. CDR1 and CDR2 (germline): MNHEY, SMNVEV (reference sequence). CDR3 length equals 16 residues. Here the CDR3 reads CASSLSIAALEDTQYF. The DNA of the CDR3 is TGTGCCAGCAGTTTATCGATAGCGGCCTTGGAAGATACGCAGTATTTT.

The CDR3 reads CASTNLGTVTDTQYF. In DNA form, the CDR3 reads TGTGCCAGCACGAACTTGGGGACTGTCACAGATACGCAGTATTTT. The chain links TRBV28 to TRBJ2-3; D may be TRBD2 (6 bases). This CDR3 is 15 amino acids long. Looked up from germline, CDR1 is MDHEN and CDR2 is SYDVKM. Trimming stripped 7 bases from V and 2 bases from J, with 16 bases between.

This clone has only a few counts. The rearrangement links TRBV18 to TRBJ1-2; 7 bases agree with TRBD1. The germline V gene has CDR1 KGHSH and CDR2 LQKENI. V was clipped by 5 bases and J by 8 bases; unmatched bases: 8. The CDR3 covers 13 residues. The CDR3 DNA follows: TGTGCCAGCTCATCTACAGGGGTAGAGGGCTACACCTTC. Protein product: CASSSTGVEGYTF.

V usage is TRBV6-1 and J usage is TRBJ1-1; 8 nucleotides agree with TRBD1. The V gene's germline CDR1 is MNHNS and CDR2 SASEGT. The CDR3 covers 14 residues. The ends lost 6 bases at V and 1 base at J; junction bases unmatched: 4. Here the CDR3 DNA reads TGTGCCAGCAGCCAGACAGGGGAGAACACTGAAGCTTTCTTT. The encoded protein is CASSQTGENTEAFF.